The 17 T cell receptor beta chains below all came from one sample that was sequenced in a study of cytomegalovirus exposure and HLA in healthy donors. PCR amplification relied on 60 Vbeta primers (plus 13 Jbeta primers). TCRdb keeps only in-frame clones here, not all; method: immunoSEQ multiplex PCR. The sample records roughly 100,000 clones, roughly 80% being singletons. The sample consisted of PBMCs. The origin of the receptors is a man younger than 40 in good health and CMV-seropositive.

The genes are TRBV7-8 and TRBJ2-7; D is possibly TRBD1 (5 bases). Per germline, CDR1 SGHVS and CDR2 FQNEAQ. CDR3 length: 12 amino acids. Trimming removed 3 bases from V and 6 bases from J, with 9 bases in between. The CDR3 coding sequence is TGTGCCAGCAGCTTCAGGGCTTCCGAGCAGTACTTC. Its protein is CASSFRASEQYF.

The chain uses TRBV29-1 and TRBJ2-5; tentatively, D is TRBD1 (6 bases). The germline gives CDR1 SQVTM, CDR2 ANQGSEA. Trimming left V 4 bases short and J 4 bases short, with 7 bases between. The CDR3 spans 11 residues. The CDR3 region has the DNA TGCAGCGTTGTAGGGGGAGAGACCCAGTACTTC. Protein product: CSVVGGETQYF.

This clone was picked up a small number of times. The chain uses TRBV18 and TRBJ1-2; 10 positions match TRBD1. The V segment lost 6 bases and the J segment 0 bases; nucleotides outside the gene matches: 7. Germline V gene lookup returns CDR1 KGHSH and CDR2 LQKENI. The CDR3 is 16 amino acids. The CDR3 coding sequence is TGTGCCAGCTCTCATGGGACAGGGGCCGCTAACTATGGCTACACCTTC. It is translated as CASSHGTGAANYGYTF.

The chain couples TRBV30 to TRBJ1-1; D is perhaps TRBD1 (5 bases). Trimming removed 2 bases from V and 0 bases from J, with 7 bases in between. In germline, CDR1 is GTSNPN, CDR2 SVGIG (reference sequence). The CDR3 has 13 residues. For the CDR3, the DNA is TGTGCCTGGAGTACAGGTCTGAACACTGAAGCTTTCTTT. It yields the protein CAWSTGLNTEAFF.

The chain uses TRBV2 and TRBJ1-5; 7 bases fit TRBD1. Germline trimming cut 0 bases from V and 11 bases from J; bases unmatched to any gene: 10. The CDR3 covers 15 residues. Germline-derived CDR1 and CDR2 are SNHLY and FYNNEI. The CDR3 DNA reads TGTGCCAGCAGTGAAGCGCTTCATGAGGGGGCGACCCAGCATTTT. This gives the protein CASSEALHEGATQHF.

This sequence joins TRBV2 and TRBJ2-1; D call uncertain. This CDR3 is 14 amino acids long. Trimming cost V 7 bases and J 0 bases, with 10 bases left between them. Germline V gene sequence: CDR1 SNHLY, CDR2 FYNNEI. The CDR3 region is CASTGESSYNEQFF. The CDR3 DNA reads TGTGCCAGCACTGGTGAGAGCTCCTACAATGAGCAGTTCTTC. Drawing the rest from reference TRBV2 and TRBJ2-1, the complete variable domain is EPEVTQTPSHQVTQMGQEVILRCVPISNHLYFYWYRQILGQKVEFLVSFYNNEISEKSEIFDDQFSVERPDGSNFTLKIRSTKLEDSAMYFCASTGESSYNEQFFGPGTRLTVL.

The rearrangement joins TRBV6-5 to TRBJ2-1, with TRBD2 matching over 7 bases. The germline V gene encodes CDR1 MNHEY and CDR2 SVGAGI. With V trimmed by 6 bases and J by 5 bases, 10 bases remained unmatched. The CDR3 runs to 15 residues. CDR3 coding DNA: TGTGCCAGCAGCCTCCTTGGGGGGGTTGACAATGAGCAGTTCTTC. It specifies CASSLLGGVDNEQFF.

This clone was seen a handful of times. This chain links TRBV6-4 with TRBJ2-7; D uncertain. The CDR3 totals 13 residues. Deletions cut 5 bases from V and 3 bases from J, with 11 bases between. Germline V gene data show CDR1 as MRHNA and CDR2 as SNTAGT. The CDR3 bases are TGTGCCAGCAGTCCGACCCCGGGCTACGAGCAGTACTTC. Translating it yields CASSPTPGYEQYF.

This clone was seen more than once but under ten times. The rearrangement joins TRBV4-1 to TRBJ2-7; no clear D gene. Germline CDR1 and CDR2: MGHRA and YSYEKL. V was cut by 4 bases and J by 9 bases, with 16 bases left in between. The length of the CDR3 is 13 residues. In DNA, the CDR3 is TGCGCCAGCAGCCCCAATAAAGGAGTCCCGCAGTACTTC. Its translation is CASSPNKGVPQYF.

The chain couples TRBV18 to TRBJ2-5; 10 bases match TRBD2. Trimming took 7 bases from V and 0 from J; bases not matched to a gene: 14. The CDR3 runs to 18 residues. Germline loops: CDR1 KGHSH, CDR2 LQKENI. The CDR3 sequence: CASYLGVVAGGYQETQYF. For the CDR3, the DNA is TGTGCCAGCTACCTCGGGGTGGTAGCGGGGGGCTACCAAGAGACCCAGTACTTC.

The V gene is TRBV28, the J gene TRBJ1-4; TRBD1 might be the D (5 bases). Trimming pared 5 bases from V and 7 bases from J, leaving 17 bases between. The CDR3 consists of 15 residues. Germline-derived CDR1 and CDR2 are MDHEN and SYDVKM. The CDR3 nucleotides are TGTGCCAGCAGTCCACCAGGGAATCTAGGTGAAAAACTGTTTTTT. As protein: CASSPPGNLGEKLFF.

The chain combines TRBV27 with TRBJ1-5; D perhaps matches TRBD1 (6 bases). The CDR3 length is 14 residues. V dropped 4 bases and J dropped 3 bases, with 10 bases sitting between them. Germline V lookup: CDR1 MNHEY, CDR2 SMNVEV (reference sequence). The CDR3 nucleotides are TGTGCCAGCAGTTCCCAGGGGTTCAATCAGCCCCAGCATTTT. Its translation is CASSSQGFNQPQHF.

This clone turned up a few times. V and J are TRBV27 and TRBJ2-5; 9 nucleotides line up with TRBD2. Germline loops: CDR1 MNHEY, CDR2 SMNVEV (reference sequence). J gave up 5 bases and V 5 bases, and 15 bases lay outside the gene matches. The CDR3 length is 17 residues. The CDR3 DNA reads TGTGCCAGCAGTCCGACCTATTTGGCGGGGGGGTTGGAGACCCAGTACTTC. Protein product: CASSPTYLAGGLETQYF.

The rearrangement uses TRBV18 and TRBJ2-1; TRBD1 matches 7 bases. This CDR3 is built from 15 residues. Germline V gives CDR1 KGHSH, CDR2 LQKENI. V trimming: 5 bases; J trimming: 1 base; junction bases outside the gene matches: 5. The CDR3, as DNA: TGTGCCAGCTCAACAACGACAGGGTCCTACAATGAGCAGTTCTTC. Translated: CASSTTTGSYNEQFF.

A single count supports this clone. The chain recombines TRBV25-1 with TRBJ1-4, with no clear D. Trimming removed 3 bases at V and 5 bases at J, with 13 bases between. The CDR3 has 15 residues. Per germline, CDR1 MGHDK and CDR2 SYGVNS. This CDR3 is CASSDQIVPNEKLFF. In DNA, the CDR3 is TGTGCCAGCAGTGACCAGATTGTCCCAAATGAAAAACTGTTTTTT.

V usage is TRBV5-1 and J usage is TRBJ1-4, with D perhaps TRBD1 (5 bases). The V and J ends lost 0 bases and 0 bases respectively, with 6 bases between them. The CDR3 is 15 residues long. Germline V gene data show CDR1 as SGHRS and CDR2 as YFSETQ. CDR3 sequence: CASSLGTPTNEKLFF. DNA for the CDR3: TGCGCCAGCAGCTTGGGGACACCAACTAATGAAAAACTGTTTTTT. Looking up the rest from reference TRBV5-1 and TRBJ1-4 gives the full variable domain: KAGVTQTPRYLIKTRGQQVTLSCSPISGHRSVSWYQQTPGQGLQFLFEYFSETQRNKGNFPGRFSGRQFSNSRSEMNVSTLELGDSALYLCASSLGTPTNEKLFFGSGTQLSVL.

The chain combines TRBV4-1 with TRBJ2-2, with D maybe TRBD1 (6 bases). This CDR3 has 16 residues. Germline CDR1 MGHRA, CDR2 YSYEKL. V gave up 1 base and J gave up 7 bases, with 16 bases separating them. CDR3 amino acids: CASSQGGHVVDGELFF. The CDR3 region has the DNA TGCGCCAGCAGCCAAGGGGGACACGTCGTTGACGGGGAGCTGTTTTTT.